The entry below gives a single T cell receptor (beta chain) sequence along with its context. Its antigen is not identified. The CDR3 does not close with the conserved phenylalanine or tryptophan, likely indicating a read error. RNA transcripts yielded amplified TCR beta CDR3 regions. First-round RT-PCR employed HTBI primers, with a second-round multiplex PCR after it. Via MiXCR, TCRdb re-called the multiplex PCR reads, giving one row per CDR3 protein. The table shows 660,000 or so distinct CDR3 sequences, with over 40% occurring only once. This record belongs to a study of Graves' ophthalmopathy and Graves' hyperthyroidism. Study results and caveats: Among thyroid clonotypes expanded above 0.001 frequency, most also appeared in blood. Progression of ophthalmopathy was predicted by the model with roughly 65% sensitivity and roughly 78% specificity.

Exclusion covered patients with other autoimmune diseases or uncontrolled infections (as well as pregnancy or lactation). The authors used Ficoll-Paque density gradient centrifugation to separate PBMCs. The input was 10 ml of fresh peripheral blood. CDR3 size: 13 residues. Germline V gives CDR1 SGHTA, CDR2 FQGNSA. Trimming pared 4 bases from V and 1 base from J, leaving 7 bases between. The chain uses TRBV7-2 and TRBJ1-1; D is unclear. The clonotype was recovered from an adult man with Graves' ophthalmopathy. Sequencing input: peripheral blood. CDR3 sequence reads: CASSSPQNTEAFL. CDR3 nucleotide sequence: TGTGCCAGCAGCTCTCCGCAGAACACTGAAGCTTTCCTT.